The 32 T cell receptor beta chains reported below all come from one sample, sequenced in a study of PD-1 blockade in mismatch repair-deficient tumors. Here immunoSEQ multiplex PCR was the method, and the copy in TCRdb shows in-frame clones only, minus some. The table includes 15,000 or so clones, around 82% detected once. This material consisted of PBMCs, taken less than 25 weeks after starting pembrolizumab. The receptor source for this set is an adult with mismatch repair-deficient cancer.

The J gene is TRBJ2-7, the V gene TRBV5-6; the D gene is possibly TRBD2 (6 bases). The CDR3 is made up of 13 amino acids. Trimming shortened V by 3 bases and J by 3 bases, and 10 bases separated the two germline ends. Germline assignment: CDR1 SGHDT and CDR2 YYEEEE. The CDR3 DNA reads as TGTGCCAGCAGCTCGACGGGGGTCTACGAGCAGTACTTC. It codes for CASSSTGVYEQYF.

The chain is built from TRBV21-1 and TRBJ2-7; the DNA was not compared with TRBD2, the D call given in the table. TRBV21-1 is tagged as a pseudogene. The CDR3 totals 15 residues. This CDR3 reads CASSKRKKRSYEQYF. The CDR3 DNA follows: TGTGCCAGCAGCAAAAGGAAGAAAAGGAGCTACGAGCAGTACTTC.

The genes are TRBV2 and TRBJ2-3; 13 bases map to TRBD2. Germline V gene sequence: CDR1 SNHLY, CDR2 FYNNEI. This CDR3 contains 16 residues. The trim removed 4 bases at V and 6 bases at J, leaving 7 bases unmatched. CDR3 in amino acids: CASSATSGRILDTQYF. Here the CDR3 DNA reads TGTGCCAGCAGTGCGACTAGCGGGAGGATTCTGGATACGCAGTATTTT.

V usage is TRBV4-1 and J usage is TRBJ2-2, with 7 bases identical to TRBD1. J was trimmed by 0 bases and V by 1 base; bases with no gene match: 8. This CDR3 has 18 residues. The germline gives CDR1 MGHRA, CDR2 YSYEKL. As DNA, the CDR3 is TGCGCCAGCAGCCAAGGCCGCTATGGGACAGCGAACACCGGGGAGCTGTTTTTT. The encoded protein is CASSQGRYGTANTGELFF.

The chain carries TRBV5-8 and TRBJ1-5; TRBD1 might be the D (6 bases). Germline CDR1 SGHTS, CDR2 YDEGEE. V was pared by 5 bases and J by 0 bases, with 12 bases between. The CDR3 consists of 15 residues. The DNA of the CDR3 is TGTGCCAGCAGACGTGGACAGCATAGCAATCAGCCCCAGCATTTT. Translated: CASRRGQHSNQPQHF.

The chain joins TRBV6-5 to TRBJ2-1, with 7 bases identical to TRBD2. CDR1 and CDR2 from the germline V gene are MNHEY and SVGAGI. V was clipped by 7 bases and J by 7 bases; unmatched bases: 13. The length of the CDR3 is 15 residues. CDR3 region: CASTRDAGVANEQFF. The CDR3 nucleotides read TGTGCCAGCACGAGGGACGCGGGAGTAGCAAATGAGCAGTTCTTC.

This chain connects TRBV27 to TRBJ2-3; TRBD2 might be the D (5 bases). V dropped 5 bases and J dropped 1 base, with 16 bases sitting between them. CDR1 and CDR2 from the germline V gene are MNHEY and SMNVEV (reference sequence). This CDR3 is built from 16 residues. The CDR3 protein is CASSRKRISGTDTQYF. CDR3 nucleotides: TGTGCCAGCAGTAGAAAGCGGATTAGTGGCACAGATACGCAGTATTTT.

This chain uses TRBV2 with TRBJ1-5; 8 positions agree with TRBD1. V dropped 2 bases and J dropped 7; count of bases not matched to a gene: 7. The germline CDR1 and CDR2 sequences are SNHLY and FYNNEI. The CDR3 contains 15 residues. CDR3 sequence: CASSERLAGGQPQHF. DNA of the CDR3: TGTGCCAGCAGTGAACGGTTGGCAGGGGGCCAGCCCCAGCATTTT.

The chain combines TRBV21-1 with TRBJ1-4; TRBD1, the table's D call, lacks a check against the DNA. TRBV21-1 is an annotated pseudogene. This CDR3 region has 14 residues. The CDR3 sequence: CASSKGRGDEKLFF. In DNA, the CDR3 is TGTGCCAGCAGCAAAGGCAGGGGTGATGAAAAACTGTTTTTT.

The chain carries TRBV28 and TRBJ1-5, with TRBD1 matching over 8 bases. The CDR3 spans 14 residues. J lost 6 bases, V lost 9 bases, and 10 bases had no gene match. Germline V gene lookup returns CDR1 MDHEN and CDR2 SYDVKM. CDR3 region: CASLGGQVTQPQHF. CDR3 nucleotide sequence: TGTGCCAGTTTGGGGGGACAGGTTACTCAGCCCCAGCATTTT.

This chain links TRBV7-3 with TRBJ2-1; tentatively, D is TRBD2 (5 bases). Germline lookup yields CDR1 SGHTA and CDR2 FQGTGA. The CDR3 covers 15 residues. V lost 5 bases and J lost 3, with 14 bases in between. This CDR3 is CASSPQPRGYNEQFF. DNA for the CDR3: TGTGCCAGCAGCCCACAGCCCCGGGGCTACAATGAGCAGTTCTTC.

The chain carries TRBV28 and TRBJ1-5; D remains unclear. CDR3 length equals 14 residues. CDR1 and CDR2 from the germline V gene are MDHEN and SYDVKM. V gave up 3 bases and J gave up 3 bases, with 9 bases separating them. CDR3 amino acids: CASSFGSYNQPQHF. The CDR3 DNA reads as TGTGCCAGCAGTTTCGGTTCCTACAATCAGCCCCAGCATTTT.

The rearrangement uses TRBV30 and TRBJ1-5, with 7 bases fitting TRBD1. CDR3 length: 13 amino acids. Germline lookup yields CDR1 GTSNPN and CDR2 SVGIG (reference sequence). The J segment lost 4 bases and the V segment lost 2 bases, leaving 2 bases of the junction unmatched. In nucleotides, the CDR3 is TGTGCCTGGAGTTCAGGGGGGAATCAGCCCCAGCATTTT. Translating gives CAWSSGGNQPQHF.

V gene TRBV18 combines with J gene TRBJ2-5; 9 bases fit TRBD2. The length of the CDR3 is 16 residues. Per the germline V gene, CDR1 is KGHSH and CDR2 is LQKENI. V gave up 0 bases and J gave up 5 bases; unmatched junction bases: 7. The CDR3 DNA reads as TGTGCCAGCTCACCACCGCTAGCGGGGACCCTGGAGACCCAGTACTTC. It encodes CASSPPLAGTLETQYF.

V and J are TRBV18 and TRBJ1-5, with 8 nucleotides matching TRBD1. V shed 2 bases and J 3 bases; nucleotides not matched to a gene: 9. Germline CDR1 reads KGHSH; CDR2 reads LQKENI. The CDR3 covers 17 residues. The CDR3 bases are TGTGCCAGCTCACCAACACTTCCGACAGGGGTCAATCAGCCCCAGCATTTT. Protein sequence: CASSPTLPTGVNQPQHF. The full variable domain, in which reference TRBV18 and TRBJ1-5 provide the parts outside the CDR3, is NAGVMQNPRHLVRRRGQEARLRCSPMKGHSHVYWYRQLPEEGLKFMVYLQKENIIDESGMPKERFSAEFPKEGPSILRIQQVVRGDSAAYFCASSPTLPTGVNQPQHFGDGTRLSIL.

CDR3 in DNA: TGTGCCAGTAGGGCCTCTGGGCAGGGCCTCAATCAGCCCCAGCATTTT. It encodes CASRASGQGLNQPQHF. This chain uses TRBV19 with TRBJ1-5, with D possibly matching TRBD1 (5 bases). Germline CDR1 is LNHDA and CDR2 is SQIVND (reference sequence). This CDR3 spans 16 amino acids. The V gene lost 6 bases and the J gene lost 3 bases, with 18 bases spanning the gap. Complete variable domain (other parts from reference TRBV19 and TRBJ1-5): DGGITQSPKYLFRKEGQNVTLSCEQNLNHDAMYWYRQDPGQGLRLIYYSQIVNDFQKGDIAEGYSVSREKKESFPLTVTSAQKNPTAFYLCASRASGQGLNQPQHFGDGTRLSIL.

This clone was detected only a few times. The CDR3: CASSQALAGGPRYEQYF. Written as DNA, the CDR3 is TGTGCCAGCAGCCAAGCCCTAGCGGGAGGGCCACGTTACGAGCAGTACTTC. The rearrangement uses TRBV4-2 and TRBJ2-7; 12 positions match TRBD2. From germline, CDR1 is LGHNA and CDR2 YNFKEQ. The CDR3 loop spans 17 amino acids. V was clipped by 1 base and J by 4 bases; unmatched bases: 8.

The chain recombines TRBV19 with TRBJ1-1; TRBD1 aligns across 7 bases. CDR1 and CDR2 (germline): LNHDA, SQIVND (reference sequence). CDR3 length: 16 amino acids. Trimming removed 3 bases from V and 2 bases from J; junction bases left unmatched: 9. The DNA for the CDR3 is TGTGCCAGTAGTATCCGGTCAGGGGGGCGCAACACTGAAGCTTTCTTT. Protein product: CASSIRSGGRNTEAFF.

The chain uses TRBV6-5 and TRBJ2-4; D may be TRBD2 (5 bases). Trimming pared 4 bases from V and 6 bases from J, leaving 13 bases between. The CDR3 contains 14 residues. CDR1 MNHEY and CDR2 SVGAGI come from the germline V gene. The CDR3 DNA follows: TGTGCCAGCAGTTCATACCGGGAACGAAACATTCAGTACTTC. Its translation is CASSSYRERNIQYF.

V and J are TRBV6-1 and TRBJ2-1, with D possibly TRBD1 on 6 matching bases. From germline, CDR1 is MNHNS and CDR2 SASEGT. V lost 5 bases and J 3 bases, leaving 11 bases between the germline ends. The CDR3 covers 14 residues. As DNA, the CDR3 is TGTGCCAGCAGTCCCGGGACACACTACAATGAGCAGTTCTTC. Its protein product is CASSPGTHYNEQFF.

This CDR3 is CASSIWDRGSEAFF. The CDR3 nucleotides read TGCGCCAGCAGCATTTGGGACAGGGGCTCTGAAGCTTTCTTT. The chain joins TRBV5-1 to TRBJ1-1; 10 bases fit TRBD1. Germline V lookup: CDR1 SGHRS, CDR2 YFSETQ. J lost 6 bases, V lost 4 bases, and 6 bases had no gene match. This CDR3 is built from 14 residues.

The chain links TRBV27 to TRBJ2-1, with D uncertain. CDR1 is MNHEY, CDR2 SMNVEV, per germline (reference sequence). The CDR3 runs to 8 residues. The ends were cut back, 9 bases at V and 14 bases at J, with 8 bases in the middle. CDR3 region: CARPLEFF. The CDR3 DNA sequence: TGTGCCAGGCCCCTAGAGTTCTTC.

The chain uses TRBV7-9 and TRBJ2-1; D gene uncertain. Germline CDR1 reads SEHNR; CDR2 reads FQNEAQ (reference sequence). This CDR3 is built from 10 residues. V lost 5 bases and J lost 13, with 9 bases in between. This CDR3 is CASSETPQFF. The CDR3 DNA reads as TGTGCCAGCAGCGAGACACCTCAGTTCTTC.

CDR3 in DNA: TGTGCCAGCAGCCACCCACAGGGGGCCTACGAGCAGTACTTC. Its translation is CASSHPQGAYEQYF. The chain combines TRBV14 with TRBJ2-7, with 8 bases identical to TRBD1. Losses at the gene ends were 3 bases for V and 2 bases for J; bases not matched to a gene: 3. CDR1 is SGHDN, CDR2 FVKESK, per germline. This CDR3 spans 14 amino acids.

CDR3 protein: CASSEQGGGNSPLHF. The CDR3 coding sequence is TGTGCCAGCAGTGAACAGGGGGGTGGTAATTCACCCCTCCACTTT. The chain has TRBV28 and TRBJ1-6; TRBD1 matches at 8 bases. The CDR3 has 15 residues. The germline CDR1 and CDR2 sequences are MDHEN and SYDVKM. Trimming removed 5 bases from V and 6 bases from J; junction bases left unmatched: 6.

This chain uses TRBV2 with TRBJ1-6, with 7 nucleotides matching TRBD1. The CDR3 runs to 15 residues. Germline V CDR1 and CDR2: SNHLY, FYNNEI. The V segment lost 7 bases and the J segment 7 bases; nucleotides outside the gene matches: 10. DNA of the CDR3: TGTGCCAGCAACCGACAGGGAAGATACAATTCACCCCTCCACTTT. Protein: CASNRQGRYNSPLHF.

The chain recombines TRBV7-3 with TRBJ2-1; TRBD2 is a possible D gene (6 bases). The CDR3 loop spans 15 amino acids. Between the trimmed V and J ends, which lost 0 bases and 4 bases, there was a span of 10 bases. The germline CDR1 and CDR2 sequences are SGHTA and FQGTGA. The CDR3 nucleotides read TGTGCCAGCAGCTTAACGGGCGGGGTTTACAATGAGCAGTTCTTC. Protein sequence: CASSLTGGVYNEQFF.

The genes are TRBV28 and TRBJ2-1, with 7 bases lining up with TRBD1. CDR1 and CDR2 from the germline V gene are MDHEN and SYDVKM. Trimming removed 1 base from V and 2 bases from J; junction bases left unmatched: 5. The CDR3 totals 16 residues. CDR3 coding DNA: TGTGCCAGCAGTTTATCCCCCGGGACAGCCTACAATGAGCAGTTCTTC. Protein product: CASSLSPGTAYNEQFF.

The V gene is TRBV7-9, the J gene TRBJ1-1; 9 bases align to TRBD1. The germline V gene encodes CDR1 SEHNR and CDR2 FQNEAQ (reference sequence). CDR3 length: 15 amino acids. Trimming removed 5 bases from V and 4 bases from J; junction bases left unmatched: 8. The CDR3 loop reads CASSPTGGSTTEAFF. CDR3 nucleotide sequence: TGTGCCAGCAGCCCAACAGGGGGCTCGACCACTGAAGCTTTCTTT.

V gene TRBV28 combines with J gene TRBJ2-5; weak D call: TRBD1 (6 bases). Trimming took 5 bases from V and 5 from J, leaving 21 bases between them. CDR3 length equals 16 residues. Germline assignment: CDR1 MDHEN and CDR2 SYDVKM. The CDR3 DNA follows: TGTGCCAGCAGTACGGTACACAGGGATCTCCAGGAGACCCAGTACTTC. Amino acids: CASSTVHRDLQETQYF.

The V gene is TRBV12-5, the J gene TRBJ2-2; 8 bases agree with TRBD1. CDR1 and CDR2 (germline): LGHNT, FRNRAP. The CDR3 loop spans 16 amino acids. The ends lost 7 bases at V and 7 bases at J; junction bases unmatched: 14. CDR3 protein: CASALPNRGIYGELFF. The CDR3 nucleotides are TGTGCTAGTGCCCTCCCAAACAGGGGGATCTACGGGGAGCTGTTTTTT.

CDR3 DNA sequence: TGTGCCAGCAGCTACCCGGGAGGGAGGGAGACCCAGTACTTC. Amino acid sequence: CASSYPGGRETQYF. This rearrangement joins TRBV7-9 to TRBJ2-5, with 8 bases matching TRBD2. Germline CDR1 reads SEHNR; CDR2 reads FQNEAQ (reference sequence). The CDR3 has 14 residues. V lost 4 bases, J lost 5 bases, and 6 bases stayed unmatched.